This T cell receptor beta chain originates from a study of cytomegalovirus exposure and HLA in healthy donors (dated by TCRdb to the late 2010s). Concerning the study at large: According to an earlier analysis of a few hundred of the donors, 150 million to 200 million T cells yielded 100 million or so unique TCR beta sequences and about 300 Gb of sequence data. An early release covering 550 to 700 HLA-typed donors comprised about 300 gigabases of sequencing data and around 80 million unique TCR sequences. Of the 300 to 400 genotyped donors, approximately 83% fell in the genetic ancestry cluster associated with self-reported Caucasian donors. The study was designed to test whether signatures of past pathogen exposure could be identified by cataloging public T cell receptors. The study used immunosequencing to profile the T cell repertoires of about 670 subjects and linked those repertoires to cytomegalovirus serostatus. Besides the first cohort of roughly 640 subjects, a separate validation cohort made up of 120 different subjects was used. High-throughput TCR immunosequencing, statistical association of individual TCRs with disease status, and machine learning were combined to predict cytomegalovirus infection status. In a later analysis, previously published TCR beta repertoires from fewer than 750 donors were re-analyzed and high-resolution HLA genotyping was added so that TCR occurrence patterns could be studied. Rather than using new phenotypic data, the later analysis identified candidate immune exposures from TCR beta sequences and from how often those sequences occurred across donors. An earlier analysis of around 580 of the donors used high-throughput TCR beta sequencing to judge whether each TCR beta V gene segment behaved as functional or pseudogenic. Donor age, sex, ethnicity and CMV serostatus were collected together with the repertoire data. In a later genetic analysis, genome-wide SNP genotypes for about 65% of the roughly 700 donors were used, and that subset was treated as a discovery cohort. Every discovery cohort repertoire had been produced on one sequencing platform. Class I and class II HLA loci were covered by the typing at four-digit resolution. Typing coverage differed by locus: A, B, C, DRB1 and DQB1 were typed in about 629-640 donors, DQA1 in about 500, DPA1 in around 610, and DPB1 in 472. Four or five DR-DQ haplotypes were handled as single units for association and clustering because linkage in the cohort was strong. Among some 400 genotyped donors of the cohort, an average of roughly 230,000 unique TCR beta nucleotide sequences was sequenced per donor, of which about 19% were non-productive.

Receptor amplification or capture employed the immunoSEQ multiplex PCR assay. A mixture of 60 forward primers for TCR Vbeta segments and 13 reverse primers for TCR Jbeta segments was used in the multiplex PCR. A multiplex PCR assay on genomic DNA amplified the CDR3 region of rearranged TCR beta genes. Amplified TCR beta libraries were sequenced as 87-base-pair reads on the Illumina HiSeq System. Per the authors' processing: A later analysis tallied 80 million to 95 million unique TCR beta chains across the 600 to 700 repertoires, and around 9.9 million of those chains were shared by two or more donors. To remove PCR and sequencing errors, raw reads were error-corrected and collapsed into unique sequences using a nearest-neighbor algorithm that merged closely related sequences. To assign V, D and J gene segments, CDR3 sequences were aligned to IMGT reference sequences. For a sequence to be retained, a match of at least six nucleotides was required to both a V gene segment and a J gene segment. Rearrangements were called productive when the CDR3 lacked stop codons and stayed in frame with V and J; all others were non-productive. CDR3 was defined by IMGT convention, running from the second conserved V-encoded cysteine to the conserved J-encoded phenylalanine. The earlier analysis of roughly 590 of the donors excluded any sequence lacking an unambiguous match to a single V gene segment. In an earlier analysis of some 590 of the donors, a V segment was called functional when productive rearrangements were above 56.7%, and segregating when the standard deviation between donors exceeded 5%. To diagnose cytomegalovirus status from the catalog of TCR beta chain sequences, a statistical classification framework was built. In a later analysis, V and J genes were assigned by comparing TCR nucleotide sequences against IMGT/GENE-DB human TR gene sequences. The TCRdist pipeline was used in a later analysis to assign CDR3 sequences and most-parsimonious VDJ recombination scenarios. A later analysis defined each TCR beta chain by its CDR3 amino acid sequence plus V-gene family, and excluded reads lacking a unique V-gene family. In a later analysis, nearly 600 highly shared, low-generation-probability nucleotide sequences were removed to address suspected cross-contamination and a sequencing artifact. In a later analysis, a clonal expansion index for each public chain was calculated from normalized within-repertoire ranks of inferred template counts. Generation probabilities in a later analysis came from a VDJ recombination model fitted to out-of-frame rearrangements, and those results were checked against IGoR. In a later analysis, TCR-TCR, TCR-HLA and TCR-CMV co-occurrence was scored with hypergeometric tests, and a repertoire-size bias correction was applied to TCR pairs. False discovery rates were estimated in a later analysis by permuting HLA or CMV assignments 20 times. In a later analysis, co-occurring TCRs were grouped using DBSCAN, with TCRdist sequence similarity added in when clustering inside HLA-allele-positive subsets. Repertoires with fewer than 30,000 or more than 120,000 public chains, plus five repertoires with anomalous nucleotide sharing, were excluded from co-occurrence clustering. TCRdb retrieved this table from immuneACCESS and kept in-frame rearrangements only. Not all clones are present; in checked studies, unresolved V genes account for under half, and no reason is known for the remainder. The V and J calls and clone size were taken over from that table, and D and trimming were inferred from the DNA. The sample yields around 160,000 clones; 80% to 85% were counted once. Over 1.5% of the sample is taken by the ten largest.

On this clone itself: It lacks a known antigen. An end of the junction differs from the germline gene, which may be a read error.

Study-wide conclusions, independent of this receptor: The study listed 150 to 200 TCR beta chains as associated with cytomegalovirus. The classifier was reported to diagnose cytomegalovirus status with high specificity and sensitivity in both the original and validation cohorts. In vitro tests confirmed that three of the cytomegalovirus-associated TCR beta chains recognize cytomegalovirus antigens. Linkage disequilibrium might explain the correlated functional status among segregating V segments, but an unknown experimental factor could not be excluded. Sequencing depth was assumed to be roughly uniform across donors in the presence/absence analyses, though that assumption may not hold. In a later analysis, TCR association rates were found to vary across HLA loci, with the most associated TCRs seen for DRB1 alleles and the fewest for HLA-C alleles. The authors suggested that the approach could potentially be extended to other disease states and immunological phenotypes. Because HLA typing was unavailable for some donors at each locus, only the typed subset was used in association tests. A later genetic analysis associated a missense DCLRE1C variant with V-gene and J-gene trimming of TCR beta chains, and an independent cohort replicated the association. In a later analysis, several top co-occurrence clusters were reported to appear linked to parvovirus B19, influenza, CMV and Epstein-Barr virus. Approximately 18 rarely observed V segments, including chromosome 9 orphons, were excluded from the earlier analysis of just under 600 of the donors because counts were too low. Most TCR sequences were seen in very few donors, while some public TCRs were found in many individuals. In a later analysis, HLA-associated TCR beta chains showed more clonal expansion and lower generation probabilities than non-associated chains that were equally common. Because the 87-base-pair reads could not distinguish some IMGT-functional V segments, including TRBV6-2 and TRBV6-3, those segments were excluded. An earlier analysis of some 590 of the donors showed that most TCR beta V segments appeared in productive rearrangements either about 87% or about 30% of the time, which broadly matched IMGT annotations. A later analysis associated 15,000 to 20,000 TCR beta sequences with specific HLA alleles at a false discovery rate of 0.05. A further reported finding was that TCR beta sequences accurately predicted the HLA-A and HLA-B alleles for most subjects in the first cohort. A later analysis found that most CMV-associated TCR beta chains appeared HLA-restricted, with HLA associations seemingly driven largely by CMV exposure. This cohort had only TCR beta chains sequenced, and the lack of alpha or paired-chain data limited which features could be detected. Assigning TCR associations to individual alleles was difficult when HLA alleles, especially DR and DQ, strongly co-occurred. A cluster of highly shared sequence variants was judged likely to be a technical artifact of the sequencing pipeline. In a later genetic analysis, fewer N-insertions in productive TCRs were reported among donors in an Asian-associated ancestry cluster than the approximately 710-donor mean. The only immune exposure information available for the cohort was CMV serostatus.

In total, roughly 710 healthy bone marrow donors made up the cohort. Cohort members were all nominally healthy when sampled, although unrecorded immune exposures were likely present. The donor tested CMV seronegative, placing the donor among the 352 seronegative members of the cohort. A peripheral blood sample was collected from each donor, and TCR beta sequencing was performed on peripheral blood mononuclear cells. The Qiagen DNeasy Blood Extraction Kit was used to extract genomic DNA from the blood cell samples. Reading the germline V gene (reference sequence) gives CDR1 SEHNR and CDR2 FQNEAQ. The CDR3, cysteine through phenylalanine, is 14 amino acids long. This entry keeps only the CDR3 DNA: 42 bases, framed from base 1.

This chain is built from TRBV7-9 and TRBJ1-1, and perhaps TRBD1 as D gene, on 6 matching bases. The source material was PBMCs. The clonotype was recovered from a woman aged 18-35 years in good health and CMV-seronegative. The CDR3 here reads CSSSLVRGSTEAFF. Read as DNA, the sequence is TGTTCCAGCAGCTTAGTTAGGGGGAGCACTGAAGCTTTCTTT.